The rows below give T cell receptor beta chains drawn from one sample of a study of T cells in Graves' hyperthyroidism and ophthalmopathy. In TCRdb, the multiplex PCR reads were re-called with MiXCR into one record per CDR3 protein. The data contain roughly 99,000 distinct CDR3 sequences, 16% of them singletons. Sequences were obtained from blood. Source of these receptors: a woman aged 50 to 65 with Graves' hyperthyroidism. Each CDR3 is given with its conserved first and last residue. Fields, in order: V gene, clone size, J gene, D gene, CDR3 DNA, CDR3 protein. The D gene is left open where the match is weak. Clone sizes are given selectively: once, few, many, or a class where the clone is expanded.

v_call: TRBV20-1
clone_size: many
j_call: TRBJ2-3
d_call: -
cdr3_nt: TGCAGTGCTAGCAGGGAAGATACGCAGTATTTT
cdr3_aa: CSASREDTQYF

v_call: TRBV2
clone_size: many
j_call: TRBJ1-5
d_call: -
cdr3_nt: TGTGCCAGCAGCGTCGACAGCAGTCAGCCCCAGCATTTT
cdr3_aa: CASSVDSSQPQHF

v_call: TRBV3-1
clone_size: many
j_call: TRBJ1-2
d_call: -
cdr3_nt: TGTGCCAGCAGCCAATCGGGTATAGTGGGGTTAGGCTATGGCTACACCTTC
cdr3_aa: CASSQSGIVGLGYGYTF

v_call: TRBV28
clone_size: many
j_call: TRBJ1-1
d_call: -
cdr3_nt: TGTGCCAGCAAAGACTCCCTGAACACTGAAGCTTTCTTT
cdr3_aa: CASKDSLNTEAFF

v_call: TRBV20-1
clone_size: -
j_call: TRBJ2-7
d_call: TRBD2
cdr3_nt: TGCAGTGCCGGACTAGCGGACTACGAGCAGTACTTC
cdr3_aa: CSAGLADYEQYF

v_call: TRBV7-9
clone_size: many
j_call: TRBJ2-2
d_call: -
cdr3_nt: TGTGCCAGCTCCAGCCCTAACGCGAACACCGGGGAGCTGTTTTTT
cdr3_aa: CASSSPNANTGELFF

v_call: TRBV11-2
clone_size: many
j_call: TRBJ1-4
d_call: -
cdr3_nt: TGTGCCAGCAGCTCCACAGGGTCAGCTAATGAAAAACTGTTTTTT
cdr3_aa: CASSSTGSANEKLFF

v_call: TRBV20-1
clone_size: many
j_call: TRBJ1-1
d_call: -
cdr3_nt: TGCAGTGGGTTACGGCAGCGGGGCACTGAAGCTTTCTTT
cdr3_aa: CSGLRQRGTEAFF

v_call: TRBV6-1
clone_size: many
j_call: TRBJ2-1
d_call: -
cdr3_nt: TGTGCCAGCAGCTGGGAGAAAGCCTACAATGAGCAGTTCTTC
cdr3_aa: CASSWEKAYNEQFF

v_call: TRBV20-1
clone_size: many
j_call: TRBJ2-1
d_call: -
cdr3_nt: TGCAGTGCTAGAGACAACCCCCTACTAGGGGTCAAATCTAGGAGTGAGCAGTTCTTC
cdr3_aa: CSARDNPLLGVKSRSEQFF

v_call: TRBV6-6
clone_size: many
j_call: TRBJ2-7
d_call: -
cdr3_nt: TGTGCCAGCAGTTACTCGGGGGGAGCTACCTACGAGCAGTACTTC
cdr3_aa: CASSYSGGATYEQYF

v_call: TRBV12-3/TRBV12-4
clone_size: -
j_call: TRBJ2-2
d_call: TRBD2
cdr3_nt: TGTGCCAGCAGGCTGACTTGGGGTAGCGGGAGTTCTGGGTGGACCGGGGAGCTGTTTTTT
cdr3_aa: CASRLTWGSGSSGWTGELFF

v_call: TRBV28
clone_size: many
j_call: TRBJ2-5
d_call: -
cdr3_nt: TGTGCCAGCAGTTCTCCCCGGAAGACCCAGTACTTC
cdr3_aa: CASSSPRKTQYF

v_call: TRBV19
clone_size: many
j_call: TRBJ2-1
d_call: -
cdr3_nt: TGTGCCAGTAGTATAGATATGGCCTACAATGAGCAGTTCTTC
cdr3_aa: CASSIDMAYNEQFF

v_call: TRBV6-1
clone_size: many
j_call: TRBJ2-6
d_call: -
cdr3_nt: TGTGCCAGCAGTCTTATCCCTGGGGCCAACGTCCTGACTTTC
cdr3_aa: CASSLIPGANVLTF

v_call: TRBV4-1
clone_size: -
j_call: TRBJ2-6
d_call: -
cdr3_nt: TGCGCCAGCAGCCGGAAACAGGGCCTTCCCTCTGGGGCCAACGTCCTGACTTTC
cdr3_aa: CASSRKQGLPSGANVLTF

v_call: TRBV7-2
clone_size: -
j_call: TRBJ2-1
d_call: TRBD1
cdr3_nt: TGTGCCAGCAGCCCGCGGACAGGGGCTTCCGTATCCTACAATGAGCAGTTCTTC
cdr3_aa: CASSPRTGASVSYNEQFF

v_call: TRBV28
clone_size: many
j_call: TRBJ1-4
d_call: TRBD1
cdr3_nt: TGTGCCAGCAGCACAGGGGAAGGAGAAAAACTGTTTTTT
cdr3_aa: CASSTGEGEKLFF

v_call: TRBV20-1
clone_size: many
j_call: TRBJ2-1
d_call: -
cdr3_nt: TGCAGTGCTGGACGACAGGTGGCCTACAATGAGCAGTTCTTC
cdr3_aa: CSAGRQVAYNEQFF

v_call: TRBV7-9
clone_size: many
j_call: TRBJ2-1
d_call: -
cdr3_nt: TGTGCCAGCAGCTTCAGACCAACTGGGGAAAATGAGCAGTTCTTC
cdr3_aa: CASSFRPTGENEQFF

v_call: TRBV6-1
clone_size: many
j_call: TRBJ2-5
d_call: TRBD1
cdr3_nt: TGTGCCAGCAACGGACAGGGCGGAGAGACCCAGTACTTC
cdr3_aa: CASNGQGGETQYF

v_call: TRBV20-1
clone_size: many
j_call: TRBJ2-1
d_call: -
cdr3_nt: TGCAGTGCCCCGCCGGACCAGTACTACAATGAGCAGTTCTTC
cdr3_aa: CSAPPDQYYNEQFF

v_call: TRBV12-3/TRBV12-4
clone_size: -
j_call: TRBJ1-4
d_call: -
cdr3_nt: TGTGCCAGCAGTTTACAGGGCCCTGCAACTAATGAAAAACTGTTTTTT
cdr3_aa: CASSLQGPATNEKLFF

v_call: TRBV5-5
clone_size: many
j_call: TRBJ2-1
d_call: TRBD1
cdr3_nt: TGTGCCAGCAGCTTGTCTGGGACAGCGAGCTCCTACAATGAGCAGTTCTTC
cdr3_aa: CASSLSGTASSYNEQFF

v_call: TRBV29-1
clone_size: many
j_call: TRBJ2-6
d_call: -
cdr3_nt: TGCAGCGTTGGTGGGGAGTACTCTGGGGCCAACGTCCTGACTTTC
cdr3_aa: CSVGGEYSGANVLTF

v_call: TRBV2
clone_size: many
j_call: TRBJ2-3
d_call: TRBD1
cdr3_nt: TGTGCCAGCAGTCAGACAGGGTTCACAGATACGCAGTATTTT
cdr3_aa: CASSQTGFTDTQYF

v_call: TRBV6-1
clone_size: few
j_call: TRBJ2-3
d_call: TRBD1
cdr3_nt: TGTGCCAGCAGCCGATCGGGACAGCGAACAGATACGCAGTATTTT
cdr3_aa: CASSRSGQRTDTQYF

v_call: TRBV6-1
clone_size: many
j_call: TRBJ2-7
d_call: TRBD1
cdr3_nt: TGTGCCAGCAGTGAAGTTGGGACAGGACCCTACGAGCAGTACTTC
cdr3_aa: CASSEVGTGPYEQYF

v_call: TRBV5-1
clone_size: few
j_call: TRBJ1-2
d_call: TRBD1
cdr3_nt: TGCGCCAGCAGACCCGACAGGGAGAATGGCTACACCTTC
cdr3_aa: CASRPDRENGYTF

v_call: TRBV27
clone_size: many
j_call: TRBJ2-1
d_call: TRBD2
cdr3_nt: TGTGCCAGCAGTTTAAGTTCTAGCGGGAGTATGGTTGAGCAGTTCTTC
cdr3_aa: CASSLSSSGSMVEQFF

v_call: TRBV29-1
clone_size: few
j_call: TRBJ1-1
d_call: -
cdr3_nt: TGCAGCGTTGAGGCAGGCCCGAACACTGAAGCTTTCTTT
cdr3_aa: CSVEAGPNTEAFF

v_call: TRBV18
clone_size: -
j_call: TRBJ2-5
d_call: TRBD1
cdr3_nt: TGTGCCAGCTCCCCCGGACAGGGAATAGGAGAGACCCAGTACTTC
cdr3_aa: CASSPGQGIGETQYF

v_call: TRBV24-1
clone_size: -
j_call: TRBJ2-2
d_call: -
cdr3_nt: TGTGCCACCAGTGATTTTCAGGGATCGAACACCGGGGAGCTGTTTTTT
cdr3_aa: CATSDFQGSNTGELFF

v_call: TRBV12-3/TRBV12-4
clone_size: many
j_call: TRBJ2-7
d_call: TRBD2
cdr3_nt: TGTGCCAGCAGTTTGGGGACTAGCTACGAGCAGTACTTC
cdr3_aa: CASSLGTSYEQYF

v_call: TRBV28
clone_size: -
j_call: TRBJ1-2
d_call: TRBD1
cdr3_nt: TGTGCCAGCAGTATCGGAGGACAGGGGGCTTTTGGCTACACCTTC
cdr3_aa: CASSIGGQGAFGYTF

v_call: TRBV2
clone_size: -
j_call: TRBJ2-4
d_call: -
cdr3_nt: TGTGCCAGCAGTGACAGGCTAGCCAAAAACATTCAGTACTTC
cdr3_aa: CASSDRLAKNIQYF

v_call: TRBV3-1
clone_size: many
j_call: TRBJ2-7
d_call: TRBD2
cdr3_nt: TGTGCCAGCAGCCAAGCGGGACTAGTGGGTCCCGAGCAGTACTTC
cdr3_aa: CASSQAGLVGPEQYF

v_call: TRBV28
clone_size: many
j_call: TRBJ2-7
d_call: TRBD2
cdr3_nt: TGTGCCACGGTCCTCGGGACTATCGGGTACGAGCAGTACTTC
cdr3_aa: CATVLGTIGYEQYF

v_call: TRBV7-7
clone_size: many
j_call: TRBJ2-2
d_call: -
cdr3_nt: TGTGCTAGCAGCCCCGGGCGGGAGAACACCGGGGAGCTGTTTTTT
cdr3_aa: CASSPGRENTGELFF

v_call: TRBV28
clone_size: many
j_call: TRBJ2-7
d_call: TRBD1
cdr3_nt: TGTGCCAGCAAGAACCCCGGTGGGACAGGGGTCCCCGAGCAGTACTTC
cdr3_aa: CASKNPGGTGVPEQYF

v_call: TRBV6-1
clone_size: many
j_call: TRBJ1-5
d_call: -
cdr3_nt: TGTGCCAGCAATGCGGGCAATCAGCCCCAGCATTTT
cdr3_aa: CASNAGNQPQHF

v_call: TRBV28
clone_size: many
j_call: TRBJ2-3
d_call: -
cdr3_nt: TGTGCCAGCAGTATCCCCTTTAGAGGCACCACAGATACGCAGTATTTT
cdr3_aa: CASSIPFRGTTDTQYF

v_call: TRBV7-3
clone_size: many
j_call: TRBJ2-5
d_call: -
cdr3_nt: TGTGCCAGCAGCCCGAATACGGGTTGGGAGACCCAGTACTTC
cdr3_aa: CASSPNTGWETQYF

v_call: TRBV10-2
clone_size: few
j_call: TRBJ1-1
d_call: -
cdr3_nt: TGCGCCAGCAGTGACCCCGGGGGGCGCCAGTACACTGAAGCTTTCTTT
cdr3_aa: CASSDPGGRQYTEAFF

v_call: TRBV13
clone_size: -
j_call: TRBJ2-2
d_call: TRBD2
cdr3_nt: TGTGCCAGCAGTACTGTGTCCGGGAGGGGAACCGGGGAGCTGTTTTTT
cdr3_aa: CASSTVSGRGTGELFF

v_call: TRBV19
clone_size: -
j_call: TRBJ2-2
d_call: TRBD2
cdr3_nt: TGTGCCAGTAGTACCCGACTAGCGGGAGTTTTCACCGGGGAGCTGTTTTTT
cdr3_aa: CASSTRLAGVFTGELFF

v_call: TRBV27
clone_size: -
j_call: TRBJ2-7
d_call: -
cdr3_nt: TGTGCCAGCAGTGAAGGATCCTACGAGCAGTACTTC
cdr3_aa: CASSEGSYEQYF

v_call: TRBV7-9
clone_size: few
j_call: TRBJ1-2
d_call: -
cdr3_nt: TGTGCCAGCAGCCTGGCAGTAGACTTCTATGGCTACACCTTC
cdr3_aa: CASSLAVDFYGYTF

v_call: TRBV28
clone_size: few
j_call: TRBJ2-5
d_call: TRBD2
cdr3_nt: TGTGCCAGCAGTTTACTAACGGGAGGCGAGACCCAGTACTTC
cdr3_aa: CASSLLTGGETQYF

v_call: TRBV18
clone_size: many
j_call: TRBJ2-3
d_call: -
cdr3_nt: TGTGCCAGCTCACCACCGACAGATACGCAGTATTTT
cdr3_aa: CASSPPTDTQYF

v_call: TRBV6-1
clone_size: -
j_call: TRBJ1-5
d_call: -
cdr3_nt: TGTGCCAGCACAAGGGGATTCAATCAGCCCCAGCATTTT
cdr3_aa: CASTRGFNQPQHF

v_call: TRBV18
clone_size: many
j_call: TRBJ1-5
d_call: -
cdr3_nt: TGTGCCAGCTCACCGGGACACCAGGAGAATCAGCCCCAGCATTTT
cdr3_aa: CASSPGHQENQPQHF

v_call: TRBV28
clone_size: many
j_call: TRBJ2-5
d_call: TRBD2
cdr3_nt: TGTGCCAGCAGTTTGGGAGGGTACCAAGAGACCCAGTACTTC
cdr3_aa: CASSLGGYQETQYF

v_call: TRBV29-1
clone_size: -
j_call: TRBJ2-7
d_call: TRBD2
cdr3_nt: TGCAGCGTTGAGCTGGCGGGAGGGGTCGACGAGCAGTACTTC
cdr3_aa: CSVELAGGVDEQYF

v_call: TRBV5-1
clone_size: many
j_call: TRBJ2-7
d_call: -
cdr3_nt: TGCGCCAGCAGCTTGCAAGCGGACTCCTACGAGCAGTACTTC
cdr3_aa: CASSLQADSYEQYF

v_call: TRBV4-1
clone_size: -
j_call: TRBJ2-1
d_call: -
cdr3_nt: TGCGCCAGCAGCCCCCGCGGAGGGGGTAATGAGCAGTTCTTC
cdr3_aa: CASSPRGGGNEQFF

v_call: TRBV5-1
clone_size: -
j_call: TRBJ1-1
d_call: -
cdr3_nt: TGCGCCAGCAGCGGCGGGACACCGAACACTGAAGCTTTCTTT
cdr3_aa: CASSGGTPNTEAFF

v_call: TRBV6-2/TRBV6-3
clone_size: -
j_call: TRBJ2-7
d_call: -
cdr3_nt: TGTGCCAGCAGTTACTCGCCGGGGTCCTACCGCTCCTACGAGCAGTACTTC
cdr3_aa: CASSYSPGSYRSYEQYF

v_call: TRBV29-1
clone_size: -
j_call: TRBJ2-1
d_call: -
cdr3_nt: TGCAGCGTTGAAGATAGTTACAACGACTACAATGAGCAGTTCTTC
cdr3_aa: CSVEDSYNDYNEQFF

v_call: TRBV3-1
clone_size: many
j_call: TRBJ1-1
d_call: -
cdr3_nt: TGTGCCAGCAGCCAAGGCGAGGGGGGAGGCACTGAAGCTTTCTTT
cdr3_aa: CASSQGEGGGTEAFF